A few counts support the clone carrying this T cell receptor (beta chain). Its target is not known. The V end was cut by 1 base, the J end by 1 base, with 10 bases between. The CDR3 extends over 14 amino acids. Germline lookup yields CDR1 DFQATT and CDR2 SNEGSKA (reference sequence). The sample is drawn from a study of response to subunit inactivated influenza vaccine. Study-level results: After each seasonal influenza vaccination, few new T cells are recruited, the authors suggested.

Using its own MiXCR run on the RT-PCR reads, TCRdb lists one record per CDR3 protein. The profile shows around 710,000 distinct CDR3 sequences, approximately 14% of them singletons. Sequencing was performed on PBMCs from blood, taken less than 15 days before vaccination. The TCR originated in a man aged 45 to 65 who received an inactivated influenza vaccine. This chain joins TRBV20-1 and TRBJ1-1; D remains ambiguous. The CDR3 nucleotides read TGCAGTGCTAGAGTTTACAGATCGAACACTGAAGCTTTCTTT. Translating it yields CSARVYRSNTEAFF.